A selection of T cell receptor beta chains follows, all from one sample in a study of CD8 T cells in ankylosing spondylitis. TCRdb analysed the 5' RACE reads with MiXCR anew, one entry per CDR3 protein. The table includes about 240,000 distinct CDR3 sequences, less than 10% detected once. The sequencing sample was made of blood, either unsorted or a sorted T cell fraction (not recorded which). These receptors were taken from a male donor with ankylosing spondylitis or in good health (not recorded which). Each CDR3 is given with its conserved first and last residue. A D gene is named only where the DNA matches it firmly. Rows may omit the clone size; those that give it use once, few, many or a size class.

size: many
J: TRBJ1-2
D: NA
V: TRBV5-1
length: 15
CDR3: CASSLESGHSYGYTF
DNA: TGCGCCAGCAGCTTGGAGTCGGGACACTCCTATGGCTACACCTTC

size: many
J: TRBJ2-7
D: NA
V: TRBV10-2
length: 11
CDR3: CATLAGTEQYF
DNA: TGCGCCACCCTCGCTGGGACAGAGCAGTACTTC

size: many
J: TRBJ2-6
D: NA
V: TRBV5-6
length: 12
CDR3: CASSFTDGVLTF
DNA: TGTGCCAGCAGCTTCACAGATGGGGTCCTGACTTTC

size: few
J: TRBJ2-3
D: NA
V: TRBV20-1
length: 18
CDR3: CSARPQGRGSPHPDTQYF
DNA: TGCAGTGCTAGACCCCAAGGGCGGGGTAGCCCACATCCAGATACGCAGTATTTT

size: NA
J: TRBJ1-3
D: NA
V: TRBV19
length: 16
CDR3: CASSIWGNRPGNTIYF
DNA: TGTGCCAGTAGTATTTGGGGGAACCGACCTGGAAACACCATATATTTT

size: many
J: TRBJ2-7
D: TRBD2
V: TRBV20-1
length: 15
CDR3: CSARDGLAGGHEQYF
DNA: TGCAGTGCTAGAGATGGACTAGCGGGAGGCCACGAGCAGTACTTC

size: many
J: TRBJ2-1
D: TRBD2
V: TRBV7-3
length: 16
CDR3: CASSRGGAGGRNEQFF
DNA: TGTGCCAGCAGCCGTGGGGGAGCGGGAGGGCGCAATGAGCAGTTCTTC

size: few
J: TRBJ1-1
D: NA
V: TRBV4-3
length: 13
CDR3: CASSQEKGLTAFF
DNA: TGCGCCAGCAGCCAAGAGAAGGGGCTCACAGCTTTCTTT

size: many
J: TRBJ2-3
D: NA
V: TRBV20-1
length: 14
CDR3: CSARDPATTDTQYF
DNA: TGCAGTGCTCGGGACCCAGCTACCACAGATACGCAGTATTTT

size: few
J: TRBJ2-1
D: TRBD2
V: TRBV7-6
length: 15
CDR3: CASSTLAGPYNEQFF
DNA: TGTGCCAGCAGTACCCTAGCGGGGCCCTACAATGAGCAGTTCTTC

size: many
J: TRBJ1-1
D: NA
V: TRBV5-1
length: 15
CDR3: CASSSYRASSTEAFF
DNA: TGCGCCAGCAGCAGTTACAGGGCCTCGAGCACTGAAGCTTTCTTT

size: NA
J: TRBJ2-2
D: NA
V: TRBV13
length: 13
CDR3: CASSIWNTGELFF
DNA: TGTGCCAGCAGCATATGGAACACCGGGGAGCTGTTTTTT

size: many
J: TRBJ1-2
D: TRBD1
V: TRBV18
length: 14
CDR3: CASSPGTGRGGYTF
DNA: TGTGCCAGCTCACCCGGGACAGGCCGTGGTGGCTACACCTTC

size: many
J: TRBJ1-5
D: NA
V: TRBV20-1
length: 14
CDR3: CSARETASNQPQHF
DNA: TGCAGTGCTAGGGAGACAGCTAGCAATCAGCCCCAGCATTTT

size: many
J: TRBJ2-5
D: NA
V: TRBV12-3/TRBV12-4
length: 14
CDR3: CASSWGASQETQYF
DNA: TGTGCCAGCAGTTGGGGGGCTAGCCAAGAGACCCAGTACTTC

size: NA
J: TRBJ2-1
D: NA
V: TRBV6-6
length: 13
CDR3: CASSYLRVDEQFF
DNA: TGTGCCAGCAGTTACTTACGGGTCGATGAGCAGTTCTTC

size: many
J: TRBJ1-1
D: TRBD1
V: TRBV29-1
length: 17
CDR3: CSVENPDRGVMNTEAFF
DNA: TGCAGCGTGGAGAACCCTGACAGGGGCGTAATGAACACTGAAGCTTTCTTT

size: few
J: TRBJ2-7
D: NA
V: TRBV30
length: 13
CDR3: CAWSVLEGSEQYF
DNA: TGTGCCTGGAGTGTACTCGAGGGAAGCGAGCAGTACTTC

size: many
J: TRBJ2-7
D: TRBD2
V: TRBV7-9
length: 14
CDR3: CASSLASLADPFFF
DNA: TGTGCCAGCAGCTTAGCTTCACTAGCGGACCCTTTTTTCTTC

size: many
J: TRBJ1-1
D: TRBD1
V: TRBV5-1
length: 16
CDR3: CASSLEGQGANTEAFF
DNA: TGCGCCAGCAGCTTGGAAGGACAGGGGGCGAACACTGAAGCTTTCTTT

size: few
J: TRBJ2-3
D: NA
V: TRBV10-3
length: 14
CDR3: CAISQGRESDTQYF
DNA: TGTGCCATCAGCCAGGGCAGGGAGAGTGATACGCAGTATTTT

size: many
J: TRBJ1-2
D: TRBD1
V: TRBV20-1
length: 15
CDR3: CSADSSRQGVYGYTF
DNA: TGCAGTGCGGATTCCTCCCGACAGGGGGTTTATGGCTACACCTTC

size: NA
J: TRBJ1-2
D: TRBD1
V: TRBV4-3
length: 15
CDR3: CASSQAGQGAGGYTF
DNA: TGCGCCAGCAGCCAAGCGGGACAGGGGGCAGGTGGCTACACCTTC

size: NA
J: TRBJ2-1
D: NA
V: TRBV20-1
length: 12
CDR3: CSARWGGAEQFF
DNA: TGCAGTGCTAGATGGGGCGGAGCCGAGCAGTTCTTC

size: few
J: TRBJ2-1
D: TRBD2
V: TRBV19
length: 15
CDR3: CASSIERGAHHEQFF
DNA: TGTGCCAGTAGTATAGAGCGGGGGGCCCACCATGAGCAGTTCTTC

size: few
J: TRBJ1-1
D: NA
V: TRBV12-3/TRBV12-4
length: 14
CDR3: CASSSQVGNTEAFF
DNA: TGTGCCAGCAGTTCCCAGGTAGGGAACACTGAAGCTTTCTTT

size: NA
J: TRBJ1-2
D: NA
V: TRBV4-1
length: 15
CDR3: CASSQDPNRAVGYTF
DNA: TGCGCCAGCAGCCAAGATCCGAACAGGGCGGTGGGCTACACCTTC

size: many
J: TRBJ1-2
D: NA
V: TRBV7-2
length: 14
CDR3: CASSPYRAHNGYTF
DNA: TGTGCCAGCAGCCCGTACCGGGCCCACAATGGCTACACCTTC

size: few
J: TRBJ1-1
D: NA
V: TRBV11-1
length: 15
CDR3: CASSLAGGGETEAFF
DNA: TGTGCCAGCAGCTTAGCGGGCGGGGGCGAAACTGAAGCTTTCTTT

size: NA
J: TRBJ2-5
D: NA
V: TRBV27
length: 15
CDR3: CASSPDGGIQETQYF
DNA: TGTGCCAGCAGTCCCGATGGGGGTATCCAAGAGACCCAGTACTTC

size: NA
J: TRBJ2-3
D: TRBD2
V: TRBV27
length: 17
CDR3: CASSLVKGLAGPDTQYF
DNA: TGTGCCAGCAGTTTAGTCAAGGGACTAGCAGGGCCAGATACGCAGTATTTT

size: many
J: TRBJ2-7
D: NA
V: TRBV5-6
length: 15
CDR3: CASSFIGPRSYEQYF
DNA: TGTGCCAGCAGCTTCATCGGGCCTCGCTCCTACGAGCAGTACTTC

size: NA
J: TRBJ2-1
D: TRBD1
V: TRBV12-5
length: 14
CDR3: CASGQGQGWDEQFF
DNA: TGTGCTAGTGGCCAAGGACAGGGTTGGGATGAGCAGTTCTTC

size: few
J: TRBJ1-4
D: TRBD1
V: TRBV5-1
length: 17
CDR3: CASSLGATGGTDEKLFF
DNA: TGCGCCAGCAGCTTGGGGGCGACAGGGGGAACGGATGAAAAACTGTTTTTT

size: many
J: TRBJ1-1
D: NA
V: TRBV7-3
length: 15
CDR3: CASSPYSGDGTEAFF
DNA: TGTGCCAGCAGCCCATACTCAGGGGATGGCACTGAAGCTTTCTTT

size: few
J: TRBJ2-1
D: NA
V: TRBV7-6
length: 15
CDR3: CASSLVSPGYNEQFF
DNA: TGTGCCAGCAGCTTAGTCAGCCCCGGCTACAATGAGCAGTTCTTC

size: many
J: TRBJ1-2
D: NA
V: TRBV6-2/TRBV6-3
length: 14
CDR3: CASSLGPSLKGYTF
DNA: TGTGCCAGCAGCCTCGGACCTTCTCTAAAGGGCTACACCTTC

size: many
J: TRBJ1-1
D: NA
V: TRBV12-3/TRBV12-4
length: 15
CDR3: CASSPPQKRYTEAFF
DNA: TGTGCCAGCAGCCCCCCCCAAAAAAGATACACTGAAGCTTTCTTT

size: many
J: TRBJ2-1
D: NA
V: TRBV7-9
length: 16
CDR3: CASSFGQSIGYNEQFF
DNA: TGTGCCAGCAGCTTCGGACAGTCTATCGGATACAATGAGCAGTTCTTC

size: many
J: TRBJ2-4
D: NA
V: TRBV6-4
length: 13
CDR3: CASSAREGGIQYF
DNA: TGTGCCAGCAGTGCCCGAGAGGGGGGCATTCAGTACTTC

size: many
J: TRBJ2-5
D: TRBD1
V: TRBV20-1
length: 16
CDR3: CSARVPGQGQEETQYF
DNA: TGCAGTGCTAGAGTTCCGGGACAGGGGCAGGAGGAGACCCAGTACTTC

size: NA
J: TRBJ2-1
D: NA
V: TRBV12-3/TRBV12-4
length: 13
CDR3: CASSLTFRSEQFF
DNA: TGTGCCAGCAGTTTAACCTTCAGGAGTGAGCAGTTCTTC

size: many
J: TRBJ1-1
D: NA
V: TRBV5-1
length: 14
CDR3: CASSSQGYGTEAFF
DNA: TGCGCCAGCAGCTCACAAGGGTACGGCACTGAAGCTTTCTTT

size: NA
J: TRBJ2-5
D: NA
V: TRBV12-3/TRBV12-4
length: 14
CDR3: CASSGSSFIGPQYF
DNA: TGTGCCAGCAGTGGTAGCTCGTTTATTGGGCCCCAGTACTTC

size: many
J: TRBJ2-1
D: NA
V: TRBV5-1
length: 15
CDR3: CASSFGRSSYNEQFF
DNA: TGCGCCAGCAGCTTCGGACGTAGCTCCTACAATGAGCAGTTCTTC

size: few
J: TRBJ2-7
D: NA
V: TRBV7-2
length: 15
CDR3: CASSLESGAWNEQYF
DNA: TGTGCCAGCAGCTTAGAGAGCGGAGCCTGGAACGAGCAGTACTTC

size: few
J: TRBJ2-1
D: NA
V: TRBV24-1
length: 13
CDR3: CATSDLPGNEQFF
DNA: TGTGCCACCAGTGATTTGCCGGGCAATGAGCAGTTCTTC

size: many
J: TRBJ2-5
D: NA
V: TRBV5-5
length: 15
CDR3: CASSLDGLDQETQYF
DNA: TGTGCCAGCAGCTTGGACGGTTTAGACCAAGAGACCCAGTACTTC

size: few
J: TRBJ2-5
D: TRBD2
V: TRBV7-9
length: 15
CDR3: CASSRDSGIQETQYF
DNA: TGTGCCAGCAGCCGGGATAGCGGGATCCAAGAGACCCAGTACTTC

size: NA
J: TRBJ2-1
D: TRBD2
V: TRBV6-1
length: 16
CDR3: CASSEAGLAGGNEQFF
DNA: TGTGCCAGCAGTGAAGCGGGGCTAGCGGGAGGCAATGAGCAGTTCTTC

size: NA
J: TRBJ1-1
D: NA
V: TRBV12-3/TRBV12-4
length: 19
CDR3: CASIPSSGFRGQSNTEAFF
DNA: TGTGCCAGCATTCCTTCTAGTGGTTTTCGGGGACAATCGAACACTGAAGCTTTCTTT

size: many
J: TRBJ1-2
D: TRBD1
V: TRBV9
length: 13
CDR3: CASTPIGGSGYTF
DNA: TGTGCCAGCACCCCCATAGGGGGCTCTGGCTACACCTTC

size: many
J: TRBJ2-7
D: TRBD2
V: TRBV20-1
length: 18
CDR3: CSARKSPYDSGRAREQYF
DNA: TGCAGTGCTAGAAAATCGCCCTATGACAGCGGGAGGGCCCGCGAGCAGTACTTC

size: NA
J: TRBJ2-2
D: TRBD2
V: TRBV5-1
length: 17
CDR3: CASSLKTGGGATGELFF
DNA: TGCGCCAGCAGCTTGAAGACCGGCGGGGGGGCCACCGGGGAGCTGTTTTTT

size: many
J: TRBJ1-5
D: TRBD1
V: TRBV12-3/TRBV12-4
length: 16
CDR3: CASSLGDSGENQPQHF
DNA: TGTGCCAGCAGTTTAGGGGACAGTGGCGAGAATCAGCCCCAGCATTTT